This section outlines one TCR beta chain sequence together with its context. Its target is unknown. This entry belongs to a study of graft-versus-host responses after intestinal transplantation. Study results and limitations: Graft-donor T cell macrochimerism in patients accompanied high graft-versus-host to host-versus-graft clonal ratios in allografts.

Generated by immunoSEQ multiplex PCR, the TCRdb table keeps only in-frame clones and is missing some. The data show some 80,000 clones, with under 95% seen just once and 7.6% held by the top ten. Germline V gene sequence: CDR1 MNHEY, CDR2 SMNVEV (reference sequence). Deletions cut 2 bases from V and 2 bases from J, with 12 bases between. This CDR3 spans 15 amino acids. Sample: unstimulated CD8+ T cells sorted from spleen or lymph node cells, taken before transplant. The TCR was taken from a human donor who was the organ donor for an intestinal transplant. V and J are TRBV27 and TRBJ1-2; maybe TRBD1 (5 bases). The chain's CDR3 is CASSLTREGNYGYTF. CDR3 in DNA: TGTGCCAGCAGTTTAACTCGGGAGGGGAACTATGGCTACACCTTC.